Each of the 30 T cell receptor beta chains below was sequenced from the same sample in a study of cytomegalovirus exposure and HLA in healthy donors. The PCR had 60 Vbeta and 13 Jbeta primers. Profiling relied on immunoSEQ multiplex PCR, and the TCRdb table lists in-frame clones only, not all of them. The sample lists 110,000 to 150,000 clones, over 70% occurring once. Sequenced input: PBMCs. Source of these receptors: a man aged 25 to 40 in good health and CMV-seronegative.

As regards this clone: This same CDR3 is encoded by further DNA sequences in the sample. V gene TRBV11-2 combines with J gene TRBJ2-5; TRBD2 aligns across 16 bases. CDR3 length: 17 residues. From germline, CDR1 is SGHAT and CDR2 FQNNGV. V trimming: 5 bases; J trimming: 5 bases; junction bases outside the gene matches: 8. CDR3 DNA sequence: TGTGCCAGCAGCAGCAACTCGGGACTAGCGGGAGGGGAGACCCAGTACTTC. Amino acids: CASSSNSGLAGGETQYF. The variable domain in full, completed from reference TRBV11-2 and TRBJ2-5, reads EAGVAQSPRYKIIEKRQSVAFWCNPISGHATLYWYQQILGQGPKLLIQFQNNGVVDDSQLPKDRFSAERLKGVDSTLKIQPAKLEDSAVYLCASSSNSGLAGGETQYFGPGTRLLVL.

The chain combines TRBV27 with TRBJ2-1; tentative D call: TRBD2 (5 bases). This CDR3 comprises 13 residues. Germline V CDR1 and CDR2: MNHEY, SMNVEV (reference sequence). Trimming pared 3 bases from V and 5 bases from J, leaving 8 bases between. CDR3 coding DNA: TGTGCCAGCAGTTTCACTAGGAACAATGAGCAGTTCTTC. The encoded protein is CASSFTRNNEQFF.

The V call is TRBV7-3, the J call TRBJ2-2; 7 positions match TRBD1. The CDR3 runs to 13 residues. V dropped 6 bases and J dropped 5; count of bases not matched to a gene: 3. The germline V gene has CDR1 SGHTA and CDR2 FQGTGA. The CDR3 sequence: CASSPQGTGELFF. CDR3 DNA: TGTGCCAGCAGTCCACAGGGGACCGGGGAGCTGTTTTTT.

The V call is TRBV7-6, the J call TRBJ1-2, with D uncertain. The CDR3 runs to 15 residues. V dropped 1 base and J dropped 4 bases, with 13 bases sitting between them. Germline loops: CDR1 SGHVS, CDR2 FNYEAQ. The CDR3 sequence is CASSLGGYDFYGYTF. The CDR3 region has the DNA TGTGCCAGCAGCTTAGGAGGGTATGATTTCTATGGCTACACCTTC.

The V call is TRBV6-5, the J call TRBJ1-2, with TRBD1 identical over 9 bases. V was clipped by 6 bases and J by 4 bases; unmatched bases: 3. Germline V CDR1 and CDR2: MNHEY, SVGAGI. The CDR3 has 13 residues. DNA for the CDR3: TGTGCCAGCAGAAAGGACAGGGGCTATGGCTACACCTTC. Amino acid sequence: CASRKDRGYGYTF.

The chain joins TRBV7-2 to TRBJ2-2; 10 bases are a match to TRBD2. The length of the CDR3 is 14 residues. Germline V lookup: CDR1 SGHTA, CDR2 FQGNSA. V shed 4 bases, J shed 4 bases, and the junction held 0 bases outside the gene matches. CDR3 in amino acids: CASSSSGGTGELFF. DNA for the CDR3: TGTGCCAGCAGCTCTAGCGGGGGCACCGGGGAGCTGTTTTTT.

V usage is TRBV29-1 and J usage is TRBJ2-7; 7 positions agree with TRBD1. V lost 0 bases to trimming and J lost 4 bases; unmatched junction nucleotides: 6. The CDR3 runs to 14 residues. CDR1 and CDR2 (germline): SQVTM, ANQGSEA. CDR3 sequence: CSVEDSNRGYEQYF. The CDR3 region has the DNA TGCAGCGTTGAAGATTCTAACAGGGGTTACGAGCAGTACTTC.

The chain recombines TRBV5-1 with TRBJ2-5; TRBD2 might be the D (5 bases). The CDR3 has 13 amino acids. Germline-derived CDR1 and CDR2 are SGHRS and YFSETQ. The germline V and J ends were trimmed by 0 bases and 13 bases, with 16 bases remaining between them. CDR3 loop: CASSLGTSTGSYF. The CDR3 region has the DNA TGCGCCAGCAGCTTGGGTACTAGTACGGGATCGTACTTC.

This sequence joins TRBV5-1 and TRBJ2-7, with TRBD2 identical over 9 bases. CDR1 is SGHRS and CDR2 is YFSETQ in the germline V gene. CDR3 length: 14 amino acids. V dropped 2 bases and J dropped 9; count of bases not matched to a gene: 9. CDR3 region: CASSLAGGPTMQYF. Here the CDR3 DNA reads TGCGCCAGCAGCTTAGCGGGGGGTCCTACGATGCAGTACTTC. The variable domain in full, completed from reference TRBV5-1 and TRBJ2-7, reads KAGVTQTPRYLIKTRGQQVTLSCSPISGHRSVSWYQQTPGQGLQFLFEYFSETQRNKGNFPGRFSGRQFSNSRSEMNVSTLELGDSALYLCASSLAGGPTMQYFGPGTRLTVT.

The V call is TRBV9, the J call TRBJ2-7; D ambiguous. CDR3 size: 15 residues. Between the trimmed V and J ends, which lost 3 bases and 3 bases, there was a span of 16 bases. Germline V gene lookup returns CDR1 SGDLS and CDR2 YYNGEE. This CDR3 is CASSASPAVHYEQYF. The CDR3 DNA follows: TGTGCCAGCAGCGCTTCTCCGGCGGTCCACTACGAGCAGTACTTC.

The chain is built from TRBV9 and TRBJ1-4; D might be TRBD1 (6 bases). V was pared by 0 bases and J by 6 bases, with 21 bases between. This CDR3 has 18 amino acids. CDR1 and CDR2 (germline): SGDLS, YYNGEE. The CDR3 DNA reads as TGTGCCAGCAGCGTAGATCGCGATAGGGGGGGCGGCGATGAAAAACTGTTTTTT. This sequence encodes CASSVDRDRGGGDEKLFF.

This clone appeared many times. The chain uses TRBV4-1 and TRBJ2-1, with TRBD2 matching 10 bases. CDR3 length: 15 residues. Germline CDR1 and CDR2: MGHRA and YSYEKL. V was clipped by 4 bases and J by 7 bases; unmatched bases: 7. CDR3 coding DNA: TGCGCCAGCAGCCCCCAAGCGGGGGGGCATAATGAGCAGTTCTTC. Protein sequence: CASSPQAGGHNEQFF.

The chain is built from TRBV19 and TRBJ1-3, with D perhaps TRBD1 (6 bases). Germline CDR1 LNHDA, CDR2 SQIVND (reference sequence). The length of the CDR3 is 15 residues. V dropped 5 bases and J dropped 0 bases, with 11 bases sitting between them. CDR3 amino acids: CASSRGGLSGNTIYF. DNA for the CDR3: TGTGCCAGTAGTCGAGGGGGTCTCTCTGGAAACACCATATATTTT.

V gene TRBV6-5 combines with J gene TRBJ2-1; 9 bases agree with TRBD2. In germline, CDR1 is MNHEY, CDR2 SVGAGI. The length of the CDR3 is 15 residues. Trimming removed 6 bases from V and 5 bases from J; junction bases left unmatched: 8. Here the CDR3 DNA reads TGTGCCAGCAGAACCCTAGCGGGGATCCACAATGAGCAGTTCTTC. Translation: CASRTLAGIHNEQFF.

By frequency in the sample, this clone is medium-sized. The J gene is TRBJ2-7, the V gene TRBV6-1; tentative D call: TRBD1 (5 bases). CDR1 is MNHNS, CDR2 SASEGT, per germline. V was pared by 11 bases and J by 7 bases, with 18 bases between. This CDR3 has 12 residues. In nucleotides, the CDR3 is TGTGCCCTCCAAGGGGTTTTGGGGGAGCAGTACTTC. Translated, it gives CALQGVLGEQYF.

For this clone: At one boundary the junction diverges from the germline segment, which might be a read error. The V and J genes are TRBV7-7 and TRBJ2-1, with D perhaps TRBD2 (6 bases). Germline-derived CDR1 and CDR2 are SSHAT and FNYEAQ (reference sequence). The CDR3 is 14 residues long. The CDR3 is CASSLADYDNEQFF. CDR3 nucleotide sequence: TGTGCTAGCAGCTTAGCGGACTATGACAATGAGCAGTTCTTC. The variable domain in full, with the rest retrieved from reference TRBV7-7 and TRBJ2-1, is GAGVSQSPRYKVTKRGQDVTLRCDPISSHATLYWYQQALGQGPEFLTYFNYEAQPDKSGLPSDRFSAERPEGSISTLTIQRTEQRDSAMYRCASSLADYDNEQFFGPGTRLTVL.

The count of this clone is one. The J gene is TRBJ1-4, the V gene TRBV18; the match to TRBD1 covers 8 bases. This CDR3 contains 14 residues. Germline V gene data show CDR1 as KGHSH and CDR2 as LQKENI. V dropped 5 bases and J dropped 8; count of bases not matched to a gene: 7. The CDR3 nucleotides are TGTGCCAGCTCAGCGGACAGGGTCGACGAAAAACTGTTTTTT. The encoded protein is CASSADRVDEKLFF.

V usage is TRBV7-9 and J usage is TRBJ2-6, with D perhaps TRBD2 (5 bases). V was trimmed by 5 bases and J by 1 base, leaving 12 bases between them. Per germline, CDR1 SEHNR and CDR2 FQNEAQ (reference sequence). This CDR3 is 16 amino acids long. CDR3 loop: CASSQRTGSGANVLTF. Here the CDR3 DNA reads TGTGCCAGCAGCCAAAGGACTGGATCTGGGGCCAACGTCCTGACTTTC.

The chain joins TRBV28 to TRBJ1-3; D remains unclear. V lost 3 bases, J lost 5 bases, and 11 bases lay in between. The germline gives CDR1 MDHEN, CDR2 SYDVKM. This CDR3 region has 14 residues. As DNA, the CDR3 is TGTGCCAGCAGTTTGTGGCAGACTCGAAACACCATATATTTT. Protein: CASSLWQTRNTIYF. Drawing the rest from reference TRBV28 and TRBJ1-3, the complete variable domain is DVKVTQSSRYLVKRTGEKVFLECVQDMDHENMFWYRQDPGLGLRLIYFSYDVKMKEKGDIPEGYSVSREKKERFSLILESASTNQTSMYLCASSLWQTRNTIYFGEGSWLTVV.

The chain combines TRBV11-3 with TRBJ2-2; TRBD2 is a possible D gene (6 bases). Germline CDR1 is SGHNT and CDR2 is YENEEA. The CDR3 extends over 17 amino acids. Trimming shortened V by 5 bases and J by 0 bases, and 16 bases separated the two germline ends. As DNA, the CDR3 is TGTGCCAGCAGCCCCTCTCGCGGGGCCGCGAACACCGGGGAGCTGTTTTTT. This codes for CASSPSRGAANTGELFF.

This clone was seen a single time. The chain's CDR3 is CASSFPSSYEQYF. The DNA of the CDR3 is TGTGCCAGCAGCTTCCCGAGCTCCTACGAGCAGTACTTC. This sequence joins TRBV5-4 and TRBJ2-5, with D uncertain. The better agreement between TRBJ2-7 and the DNA end casts doubt on the J call. This CDR3 has 13 residues. Germline assignment: CDR1 SGHNT and CDR2 YYREEE (reference sequence).

The chain is built from TRBV6-5 and TRBJ2-1; 8 nucleotides line up with TRBD1. Germline V gene lookup returns CDR1 MNHEY and CDR2 SVGAGI. This CDR3 spans 14 amino acids. J lost 7 bases, V lost 3 bases, and 5 bases had no gene match. Here the CDR3 DNA reads TGTGCCAGCAGTTATGGACAGGGTGGGAATGAGCAGTTCTTC. Protein product: CASSYGQGGNEQFF.

V usage is TRBV9 and J usage is TRBJ2-1; 10 bases align to TRBD2. The CDR3 spans 16 residues. V shed 3 bases and J 8 bases; nucleotides not matched to a gene: 11. Per germline, CDR1 SGDLS and CDR2 YYNGEE. CDR3 residues: CASSGAGGRVADEQFF. The DNA for the CDR3 is TGTGCCAGCAGCGGAGCGGGAGGGAGGGTAGCCGATGAGCAGTTCTTC.

The rearrangement joins TRBV7-8 to TRBJ1-1; TRBD1 matches 7 bases. CDR1 SGHVS and CDR2 FQNEAQ come from the germline V gene. The CDR3 totals 14 residues. V shed 5 bases, J shed 5 bases, and the junction held 8 bases outside the gene matches. As DNA, the CDR3 is TGTGCCAGCAGCCCCGACAGGGAGAAAACTGAAGCTTTCTTT. Its translation: CASSPDREKTEAFF. Full variable domain (remainder filled in from reference TRBV7-8 and TRBJ1-1): GAGVSQSPRYKVAKRGQDVALRCDPISGHVSLFWYQQALGQGPEFLTYFQNEAQLDKSGLPSDRFFAERPEGSVSTLKIQRTQQEDSAVYLCASSPDREKTEAFFGQGTRLTVV.

The chain links TRBV7-9 to TRBJ2-7; 10 bases are a match to TRBD1. The CDR3 is 15 residues long. CDR1 and CDR2 (germline): SEHNR, FQNEAQ (reference sequence). J gave up 5 bases and V 7 bases, and 11 bases lay outside the gene matches. The CDR3 protein is CASTPGTGESDEQYF. DNA of the CDR3: TGTGCCAGCACCCCGGGGACAGGGGAATCGGACGAGCAGTACTTC. Variable domain in full (rest from reference TRBV7-9 and TRBJ2-7): DTGVSQNPRHKITKRGQNVTFRCDPISEHNRLYWYRQTLGQGPEFLTYFQNEAQLEKSRLLSDRFSAERPKGSFSTLEIQRTEQGDSAMYLCASTPGTGESDEQYFGPGTRLTVT.

This clone was found once. One junction end does not reproduce the germline sequence, and a read error may be involved. The chain carries TRBV7-9 and TRBJ2-7; TRBD2 aligns across 13 bases. Looked up from germline, CDR1 is SEHNR and CDR2 is FQNEAQ (reference sequence). The CDR3 spans 19 residues. CDR3 in DNA: TGTTCCAGCAGCCCCAGTCTGACTAGCGGGAGGCCCCAGTGGCACGAGCAGTACTTC. Translated: CSSSPSLTSGRPQWHEQYF.

This clone was counted a single time. The chain recombines TRBV7-6 with TRBJ1-1, with a tentative D call TRBD1 (6 bases). Trimming removed 2 bases from V and 0 bases from J, with 16 bases in between. Germline V gene sequence: CDR1 SGHVS, CDR2 FNYEAQ. CDR3 length: 17 residues. The CDR3 loop is CASSLFGGEGLNTEAFF. In DNA form, the CDR3 reads TGTGCCAGCAGCTTATTTGGGGGCGAGGGGTTGAACACTGAAGCTTTCTTT. Drawing the rest from reference TRBV7-6 and TRBJ1-1, the complete variable domain is GAGVSQSPRYKVTKRGQDVALRCDPISGHVSLYWYRQALGQGPEFLTYFNYEAQQDKSGLPNDRFSAERPEGSISTLTIQRTEQRDSAMYRCASSLFGGEGLNTEAFFGQGTRLTVV.

The V and J genes are TRBV6-1 and TRBJ1-5; D is uncertain. V gave up 8 bases and J gave up 2 bases, with 7 bases separating them. This CDR3 spans 12 amino acids. CDR1 MNHNS and CDR2 SASEGT come from the germline V gene. The CDR3 protein is CASQLGNQPQHF. The CDR3, as DNA: TGTGCCAGCCAGTTGGGCAATCAGCCCCAGCATTTT.

This clone turned up a few times. The genes are TRBV28 and TRBJ2-7; 8 nucleotides align to TRBD2. CDR1 and CDR2 (germline): MDHEN, SYDVKM. CDR3 length equals 14 residues. The ends lost 2 bases at V and 3 bases at J; junction bases unmatched: 3. The CDR3 is CASSLRLAGYEQYF. In DNA form, the CDR3 reads TGTGCCAGCAGTTTAAGGCTAGCGGGCTACGAGCAGTACTTC.

The chain joins TRBV7-8 to TRBJ2-5, with 11 bases lining up with TRBD2. CDR1 and CDR2 from the germline V gene are SGHVS and FQNEAQ. With V trimmed by 3 bases and J by 5 bases, 5 bases remained unmatched. The CDR3 sequence is 15 residues long. CDR3 sequence: CASSLTSGMGETQYF. The CDR3 nucleotides read TGTGCCAGCAGCTTGACTAGCGGGATGGGGGAGACCCAGTACTTC.